This entry describes one TCR beta chain. The antigen remains undetermined. Each person with ophthalmopathy scored at least 3 on the Clinical Activity Score, reached NOSPECS grade 4 or higher, and had been ill under 3 months. From RNA transcripts, TCR beta CDR3 regions were amplified. TCR CDR3 regions were first amplified by RT-PCR with HTBI primers. TCRdb independently ran MiXCR on the multiplex PCR reads; one entry per CDR3 protein. The table lists over 300,000 distinct CDR3 sequences, roughly 13% of them singletons, with roughly 33% in the top ten. The data were obtained in a study of T cells in Graves' hyperthyroidism and ophthalmopathy. Study details: Prior to any treatment, at the point of initial diagnosis, peripheral blood was collected. Points from the study as a whole: The model foresaw ophthalmopathy a median about 6.5 months prior to onset. Most thyroid-expanded clonotypes above 0.001 were also found in blood.

The CDR3 extends over 12 amino acids. Trimming removed 5 bases at V and 3 bases at J, with 7 bases between. Germline V gene lookup returns CDR1 MNHEY and CDR2 SMNVEV (reference sequence). V usage is TRBV27 and J usage is TRBJ2-5; no definite D call. The clonotype was recovered from a woman aged 40 to 49 with Graves' ophthalmopathy. The sample comprised blood. This CDR3 reads CASSPQEETQYF. The CDR3 DNA sequence: TGTGCCAGCAGTCCACAAGAAGAGACCCAGTACTTC.